These 6 T cell receptor beta chains originate from one sample sequenced in a study of T cell repertoires in cytomegalovirus infection. In TCRdb, the reads were re-called with MiXCR into one record per CDR3 protein. The sample lists more than 400,000 distinct CDR3 sequences, roughly 29% seen once, with approximately 13% in the top ten. The sample was PBMCs. The receptors stem from a human donor in good health (CMV status not recorded). Some clones in this sample may be carry-over from other donors' samples.

CDR3 bases: TGTGCCAGCACGCCACTAGGCTCCTACAATGAGCAGTTCTTC. Translation: CASTPLGSYNEQFF. The chain carries TRBV2 and TRBJ2-1; weak D call: TRBD2 (5 bases). The CDR3 contains 14 residues. V dropped 7 bases and J dropped 0 bases, with 10 bases sitting between them. Per the germline V gene, CDR1 is SNHLY and CDR2 is FYNNEI.

Only a few counts were recorded for this clonotype. The chain couples TRBV19 to TRBJ1-5; 9 bases are a match to TRBD1. Germline trimming cut 4 bases from V and 7 bases from J; bases unmatched to any gene: 5. CDR1 and CDR2 (germline): LNHDA, SQIVND (reference sequence). CDR3 length equals 14 residues. The CDR3 DNA sequence: TGTGCCAGTAGTAGGGGACAGGGAAACCAGCCCCAGCATTTT. Protein: CASSRGQGNQPQHF.

This clonotype was observed a handful of times. The chain is built from TRBV6-1 and TRBJ2-2; TRBD2 is a possible D gene (6 bases). V lost 2 bases to trimming and J lost 5 bases, with 12 bases between them. CDR3 length: 15 amino acids. Per the germline V gene, CDR1 is MNHNS and CDR2 is SASEGT. CDR3 region: CASSESAGRTGELFF. In DNA, the CDR3 is TGTGCCAGCAGTGAATCGGCGGGAAGGACCGGGGAGCTGTTTTTT.

The J gene is TRBJ2-7, the V gene TRBV20-1; no reliable D call. Trimming left V 6 bases short and J 3 bases short, with 9 bases between. The CDR3 consists of 11 residues. Germline V gives CDR1 DFQATT, CDR2 SNEGSKA (reference sequence). CDR3 sequence reads: CSAPLGYEQYF. Written as DNA, the CDR3 is TGCAGTGCCCCCCTAGGCTACGAGCAGTACTTC.

This clonotype came up many times. The chain has TRBV7-9 and TRBJ1-3, with 7 bases that match TRBD1. Trimming cost V 6 bases and J 7 bases; bases outside gene matches: 12. Germline CDR1 and CDR2: SEHNR and FQNEAQ (reference sequence). The CDR3 loop spans 15 amino acids. CDR3 in amino acids: CASRLRTGPKNTIYF. The DNA for the CDR3 is TGTGCCAGCAGACTTAGGACAGGTCCGAAGAACACCATATATTTT.

The chain is built from TRBV7-2 and TRBJ1-1; the D is unclear. The CDR3 is 13 residues long. Per germline, CDR1 SGHTA and CDR2 FQGNSA. The V end lost 5 bases, the J end lost 1 base, and 8 bases lay between the germline ends. CDR3 nucleotides: TGTGCCAGCAGCACTACAGAGAACACTGAAGCTTTCTTT. It encodes CASSTTENTEAFF. Using reference TRBV7-2 and TRBJ1-1 for the parts outside the CDR3, the full variable domain is GAGVSQSPSNKVTEKGKDVELRCDPISGHTALYWYRQSLGQGLEFLIYFQGNSAPDKSGLPSDRFSAERTGGSVSTLTIQRTQQEDSAVYLCASSTTENTEAFFGQGTRLTVV.